The entry below describes one T cell receptor beta chain. Antigen: not known. The CDR3 runs to 13 residues. Germline CDR1 is SGHAT and CDR2 is FQNNGV. The method, 5' RACE with UMI labels, was used to prepare the TRB cDNA libraries. Reanalyzing the 5' RACE reads, TCRdb keeps one entry per CDR3 protein, without DNA. The sample data list roughly 110,000 distinct CDR3 sequences. This specimen comes from a study of CXCR3-negative and CXCR3-positive naive CD8 T cells. Findings of the study overall: More hydrophobic TRB CDR3s were found in CXCR3-positive naive cells than in CXCR3-negative naive cells. Comparably high diversity was seen in both naive subsets, and much lower diversity in memory CD8+ cells.

The TCR was taken from a human donor in good health. Some clones in this sample may be carry-over from other donors' samples. The V call is TRBV11-2, the J call TRBJ2-7; TCRdb's D call of TRBD1 is untestable without DNA. Sequenced: naive CXCR3+ CD8+ T cells from blood. The subset: CD45RO-CCR7+CD27+CD95- naive CD8+ T cells expressing CXCR3 (TNR3+). This chain's CDR3 is CASSVGQAYEQYF.